The TCR beta chain described here comes from a study of cytomegalovirus exposure and HLA in healthy donors (dated by TCRdb to the late 2010s). About the full investigation: In an earlier analysis of about 560 of the donors, roughly 300 Gb of sequence data and some 100 million unique TCR beta sequences from about 179 million T cells were reported. About 300 gigabases of sequencing data and 70 million to 100 million unique TCR sequences made up an early release that covered several hundred HLA-typed donors. Of the 398 genotyped donors, about 80% fell in the genetic ancestry cluster associated with self-reported Caucasian donors. The study was designed to test whether signatures of past pathogen exposure could be identified by cataloging public T cell receptors. The study used immunosequencing to profile the T cell repertoires of some 600 subjects and linked those repertoires to cytomegalovirus serostatus. In addition to the first cohort of roughly 670 subjects, a separate validation cohort of 100 to 150 different subjects was used. To predict cytomegalovirus infection status, the study brought together high-throughput TCR immunosequencing, statistical association of individual TCRs with disease status, and machine learning. In a later analysis, previously published TCR beta repertoires from about 640 donors were re-analyzed and high-resolution HLA genotyping was added so that TCR occurrence patterns could be studied. Rather than using new phenotypic data, the later analysis identified candidate immune exposures from TCR beta sequences and from how often those sequences occurred across donors. To decide whether each TCR beta V gene segment behaved as functional or pseudogenic, an earlier analysis of some 580 of the donors relied on high-throughput TCR beta sequencing. Donor age, sex, ethnicity and CMV serostatus were compiled together with the repertoire data. A later genetic analysis used genome-wide SNP genotypes for about three fifths of the 666 donors, treating that subset as a discovery cohort. All discovery cohort repertoires had been generated on a single sequencing platform. Both class I and class II loci were covered by HLA typing, at four-digit resolution. The number of typed donors differed by locus: roughly 629-640 for A, B, C, DRB1 and DQB1; approximately 520 for DQA1; 600 to 610 for DPA1; and roughly 490 for DPB1. Because of strong linkage in the cohort, roughly five DR-DQ haplotypes were treated as single units for association and clustering. Among some 400 genotyped donors of the cohort, an average of approximately 200,000 unique TCR beta nucleotide sequences was sequenced per donor, of which roughly 18% were non-productive.

On this clone itself: This clone's antigen is unknown.

The research as a whole found: For the cohort, immune exposure information was limited to CMV serostatus. Roughly uniform sequencing depth across donors was assumed in presence/absence analyses, although this assumption may not hold. A further reported finding was that TCR beta sequences accurately predicted the HLA-A and HLA-B alleles for most subjects in the first cohort. In a later analysis, some 18,000 TCR beta sequences were associated with specific HLA alleles at a false discovery rate of 0.05. In a later analysis, HLA-associated TCR beta chains were found to be more clonally expanded and to have lower generation probabilities than equally common non-associated chains. While some public TCRs were present in many individuals, most TCR sequences turned up only very rarely across donors. Only TCR beta chains were sequenced in this cohort, and the absence of alpha or paired-chain data limited detectable features. Cytomegalovirus status was reported to be diagnosed by the classifier with high specificity and sensitivity in both the original and validation cohorts. The authors suggested that the approach could potentially be extended to other disease states and immunological phenotypes. In a later genetic analysis, fewer N-insertions in productive TCRs were reported among donors in an Asian-associated ancestry cluster than the roughly 710-donor mean. Broadly in line with IMGT annotations, most TCR beta V segments showed up in productive rearrangements about 87% or about 30% of the time in an earlier analysis of 450 to 600 of the donors. A total of around 150 TCR beta chains were listed by the study as associated with cytomegalovirus. Most CMV-associated TCR beta chains appeared to be HLA-restricted in a later analysis, and the HLA associations seemed to be driven largely by CMV exposure. HLA typing was unavailable for some donors at each locus, so association tests used only the typed subset. Strong co-occurrence of HLA alleles, especially DR and DQ, made assigning TCR associations to individual alleles difficult. Correlated functional status among segregating V segments might be attributable to linkage disequilibrium, but an unknown experimental factor could not be ruled out. Some IMGT-functional V segments, including TRBV6-2 and TRBV6-3, could not be distinguished by the 87-base-pair reads and were therefore excluded. A later genetic analysis associated a missense DCLRE1C variant with V-gene and J-gene trimming of TCR beta chains, and an independent cohort replicated the association. A few of the identified cytomegalovirus-associated TCR beta chains were confirmed in vitro to be specific for cytomegalovirus antigens. In a later analysis, the rate of TCR association differed among HLA loci, with DRB1 alleles having the most associated TCRs and HLA-C alleles having the fewest. Seventeen rarely observed V segments, including chromosome 9 orphons, were excluded from the earlier analysis of 550 to 700 of the donors because counts were too low. A later analysis reported that several top co-occurrence clusters appeared linked to parvovirus B19, influenza, CMV and Epstein-Barr virus. A cluster of highly shared sequence variants was judged likely to be a technical artifact of the sequencing pipeline.

Its CDR3 holds 14 amino acids, cysteine through phenylalanine. The DNA shown is the 42-base CDR3, in frame from base 1. Based on the germline V gene (reference sequence), the CDR1 and CDR2 sequences are SGHNT and YYREEE. V gives up 3 bases and J gives up 7 bases, and the segment between their germline ends measures 17 bases. Receptors were amplified or captured by the immunoSEQ multiplex PCR assay. For the multiplex PCR, a mixture combining 60 forward primers for TCR Vbeta segments and 13 reverse primers for TCR Jbeta segments was used. Amplification of the CDR3 region of rearranged TCR beta genes was performed with a multiplex PCR assay on genomic DNA. The Illumina HiSeq System was used to sequence the amplified TCR beta libraries as 87-base-pair reads. For the original study's pipeline: A later analysis counted approximately 76 million unique TCR beta chains across the 690 or so repertoires, and 9 million to 14 million of these chains were shared by at least two donors. To remove PCR and sequencing errors, raw reads were error-corrected and collapsed into unique sequences using a nearest-neighbor algorithm that merged closely related sequences. V, D and J gene segments were assigned by aligning CDR3 sequences to IMGT reference sequences. For a sequence to be retained, a match of at least six nucleotides to both a V gene segment and a J gene segment was required. A rearrangement counted as productive if the CDR3 had no stop codons and remained in frame with V and J, and every other rearrangement counted as non-productive. CDR3 was defined by IMGT convention, running from the second conserved V-encoded cysteine to the conserved J-encoded phenylalanine. The earlier analysis of 587 of the donors excluded any sequence lacking an unambiguous match to a single V gene segment. In an earlier analysis of several hundred of the donors, a V segment was called functional when productive rearrangements were above 56.7%, and segregating when the standard deviation between donors exceeded 5%. A statistical classification framework was built for diagnosing cytomegalovirus status from the catalog of TCR beta chain sequences. V and J gene assignment, in a later analysis, came from comparing TCR nucleotide sequences with IMGT/GENE-DB human TR gene sequences. In a later analysis, CDR3 sequences and most-parsimonious VDJ recombination scenarios were assigned using the TCRdist pipeline. In a later analysis, each TCR beta chain was defined by its CDR3 amino acid sequence together with its V-gene family, and reads without a unique V-gene family were excluded. To address suspected cross-contamination and a sequencing artifact, a later analysis removed roughly 580 highly shared, low-generation-probability nucleotide sequences. For each public chain, a later analysis derived a clonal expansion index from normalized ranks of inferred template counts within each repertoire. In a later analysis, generation probabilities were computed using a VDJ recombination model fitted to out-of-frame rearrangements, and the results were checked against IGoR. Hypergeometric tests were used in a later analysis to score TCR-TCR, TCR-HLA and TCR-CMV co-occurrence, with a repertoire-size bias correction applied to the TCR pairs. A later analysis estimated false discovery rates by permuting HLA or CMV assignments 20 times. In a later analysis, co-occurring TCRs were grouped using DBSCAN, with TCRdist sequence similarity added in when clustering inside HLA-allele-positive subsets. Repertoires with fewer than 30,000 or more than 120,000 public chains, plus five repertoires with anomalous nucleotide sharing, were excluded from co-occurrence clustering. What TCRdb holds here is the immuneACCESS table cut down to in-frame rearrangements. Part of the clones is not present; checked against another copy, under half of the missing clones reflect an unresolved V gene, and the others are unexplained. That table supplies the V and J calls and clone size; D and trimming were determined from the DNA. The sample's own table lists fewer than 130,000 clones. The top ten hold about 0.59% of the sample.

The cohort comprised some 730 healthy bone marrow donors. Cohort members were all nominally healthy when sampled, although unrecorded immune exposures were likely present. The donor was CMV seronegative and was included in the group of several hundred seronegative cohort members. A peripheral blood sample was provided by each donor, and peripheral blood mononuclear cells were used for TCR beta sequencing. The Qiagen DNeasy Blood Extraction Kit was used to extract genomic DNA from the blood cell samples. The sample was PBMCs. The TCR comes from a man aged 45-65 years in good health and CMV-seronegative. The receptor chain draws on TRBV5-4 and TRBJ2-7; no D gene is confidently identified. Read as DNA, the sequence is TGTGCCAGCAGCTCCAAGGCGGCCCTCGGGGAGCAGTACTTC. It is translated as CASSSKAALGEQYF.